This T cell receptor beta chain was observed in a study of blood T cell repertoires in COVID-19. The overall study: Sources were T cells, B-cell-depleted T cells, or PBMCs; the material itself was cDNA or gDNA.

CDR1 is SGHRS, CDR2 YFSETQ, per germline. This CDR3 contains 20 residues. V lost 0 bases, J lost 7 bases, and 19 bases stayed unmatched. Per the study methods: Reference gene primer amplification gave estimated nucleated cell counts. Sequencing was performed with immunoSEQ multiplex PCR; in TCRdb, only in-frame clones are kept and a portion is missing. The V and J calls and clone size were taken over from that table, and D and trimming were inferred from the DNA. The data contain 250,000 to 350,000 clones, around 90% of them singletons. The sequenced sample was peripheral blood. The chain combines TRBV5-1 with TRBJ1-6, with TRBD1 matching over 7 bases. This TCR came from a woman aged 50 to 60 who had recovered from COVID-19. The CDR3 here is CASSLAETRSPRQGNSPLHF. The CDR3 nucleotides read TGCGCCAGCAGCTTGGCGGAGACTAGATCCCCGAGACAGGGAAATTCACCCCTCCACTTT. The full variable domain, completed using reference TRBV5-1 and TRBJ1-6, is KAGVTQTPRYLIKTRGQQVTLSCSPISGHRSVSWYQQTPGQGLQFLFEYFSETQRNKGNFPGRFSGRQFSNSRSEMNVSTLELGDSALYLCASSLAETRSPRQGNSPLHFGNGTRLTVT.